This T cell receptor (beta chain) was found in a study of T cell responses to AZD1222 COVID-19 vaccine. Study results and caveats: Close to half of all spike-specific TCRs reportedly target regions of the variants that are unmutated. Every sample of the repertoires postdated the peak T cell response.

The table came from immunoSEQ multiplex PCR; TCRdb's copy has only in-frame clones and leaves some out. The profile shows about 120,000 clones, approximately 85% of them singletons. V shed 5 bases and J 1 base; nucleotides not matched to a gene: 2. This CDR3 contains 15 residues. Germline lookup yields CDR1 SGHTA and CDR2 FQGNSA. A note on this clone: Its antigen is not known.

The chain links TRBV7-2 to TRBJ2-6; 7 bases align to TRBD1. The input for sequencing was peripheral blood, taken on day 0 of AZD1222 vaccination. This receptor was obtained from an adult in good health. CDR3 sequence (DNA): TGTGCCAGCAGCCGGGACAGTTCTGGGGCCAACGTCCTGACTTTC. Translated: CASSRDSSGANVLTF.